The present T cell receptor (beta chain) was sequenced within a study of T cells in tumors after PD-1 blockade. Trimming removed 0 bases from V and 4 bases from J, with 7 bases in between. This CDR3 is 14 amino acids long. Germline CDR1 GTSNPN, CDR2 SVGIG (reference sequence). Sequencing was performed with immunoSEQ multiplex PCR; in TCRdb, only in-frame clones are kept and a portion is missing. This sample carries 55,000 to 65,000 clones, over 75% of them seen once, and the ten largest clones take under 15%. Sequences were derived from PBMCs, sampled before anti-PD-1 treatment. The chain uses TRBV30 and TRBJ2-6; D is undetermined. This clonotype was sampled from a human donor with basal cell carcinoma. Here the CDR3 reads CAWSVQAGANVLTF. As DNA, the CDR3 is TGTGCCTGGAGTGTTCAGGCAGGGGCCAACGTCCTGACTTTC. The whole variable domain, remainder taken from reference TRBV30 and TRBJ2-6, is SQTIHQWPATLVQPVGSPLSLECTVEGTSNPNLYWYRQAAGRGLQLLFYSVGIGQISSEVPQNLSASRPQDRQFILSSKKLLLSDSGFYLCAWSVQAGANVLTFGAGSRLTVL.